A single T cell receptor beta chain is shown here with its context. The sample belongs to a study of cytotoxic CD8 clonotypes in ibrutinib-treated CLL. The CDR3 length is 15 residues. The germline gives CDR1 SNHLY, CDR2 FYNNEI. With 1 base removed from V and 3 bases from J, the gap between germline ends came to 10 bases. TCRdb's table, derived via immunoSEQ multiplex PCR, lists solely in-frame clones and lacks some. The data show around 60,000 clones, roughly 70% seen once. The V call is TRBV2, the J call TRBJ1-5; possible D gene TRBD1, 6 bases. Material: PBMCs, obtained after 12 months of ibrutinib treatment. The sequence derives from a human donor with chronic lymphocytic leukemia. For the CDR3, the DNA is TGTGCCAGCAGTGAAGGTGGACAGCTCAATCAGCCCCAGCATTTT. Its translation is CASSEGGQLNQPQHF. Together with reference TRBV2 and TRBJ1-5, the CDR3 gives the full variable domain: EPEVTQTPSHQVTQMGQEVILRCVPISNHLYFYWYRQILGQKVEFLVSFYNNEISEKSEIFDDQFSVERPDGSNFTLKIRSTKLEDSAMYFCASSEGGQLNQPQHFGDGTRLSIL.